One and the same sample provided the 28 T cell receptor beta chains below, sequenced in a study of blood T cell repertoires in COVID-19. TCRdb keeps only in-frame clones here, not all; method: immunoSEQ multiplex PCR. The data show tens of thousands of clones, with around 89% seen just once and around 14% held by the top ten. Sequenced input: peripheral blood. The source is a man in his sixties or seventies with active or convalescent COVID-19.

The genes are TRBV7-9 and TRBJ1-4, with D maybe TRBD1 (6 bases). Trimming cost V 5 bases and J 4 bases, with 14 bases left between them. The CDR3 is 15 amino acids. The germline V gene encodes CDR1 SEHNR and CDR2 FQNEAQ (reference sequence). This chain's CDR3 is CASSLLTGDNEKLFF. CDR3 DNA sequence: TGTGCCAGCAGCCTTCTGACAGGAGATAATGAAAAACTGTTTTTT.

This clone was recorded only once. The V call is TRBV19, the J call TRBJ1-2; D uncertain. CDR1 LNHDA and CDR2 SQIVND come from the germline V gene (reference sequence). V was pared by 6 bases and J by 10 bases, with 24 bases between. This CDR3 contains 15 residues. This CDR3 is CASSPSPSRSGFYTF. The CDR3 region has the DNA TGTGCCAGTAGCCCCTCGCCTTCCCGCTCGGGGTTCTACACCTTC.

The chain employs TRBV25-1 and TRBJ2-5; 7 positions match TRBD1. The trim removed 5 bases at V and 1 base at J, leaving 4 bases unmatched. This CDR3 is built from 14 residues. Germline CDR1 is MGHDK and CDR2 is SYGVNS. In nucleotides, the CDR3 is TGTGCCAGCAGTCCGCGACAGGGCCAAGAGACCCAGTACTTC. Translation gives CASSPRQGQETQYF.

V and J are TRBV29-1 and TRBJ2-2; 10 nucleotides agree with TRBD2. The trim removed 4 bases at V and 4 bases at J, leaving 9 bases unmatched. Germline lookup yields CDR1 SQVTM and CDR2 ANQGSEA. The CDR3 extends over 16 amino acids. The CDR3 spells CSVGTRAGGGTGELFF. CDR3 DNA: TGCAGCGTTGGTACTCGAGCGGGAGGGGGCACCGGGGAGCTGTTTTTT.

V gene TRBV5-6 combines with J gene TRBJ1-3; the D gene is possibly TRBD1 (5 bases). This CDR3 comprises 14 residues. V was pared by 6 bases and J by 1 base, with 11 bases between. Germline loops: CDR1 SGHDT, CDR2 YYEEEE. The CDR3 is CASTWRGSGNTIYF. Here the CDR3 DNA reads TGTGCCAGCACCTGGCGGGGGTCTGGAAACACCATATATTTT.

V and J are TRBV11-1 and TRBJ2-7, with 8 bases that match TRBD1. V shed 5 bases, J shed 6 bases, and the junction held 12 bases outside the gene matches. Germline CDR1 reads SGHAT; CDR2 reads FQDESV (reference sequence). This CDR3 region has 15 residues. The chain's CDR3 is CASSPDRGRGFEQYF. CDR3 nucleotide sequence: TGTGCCAGCAGCCCCGACAGGGGTAGGGGGTTCGAGCAGTACTTC.

This sequence joins TRBV23-1 and TRBJ2-7; 7 nucleotides match TRBD1. TRBV23-1 is classed as an ORF, of uncertain function. This CDR3 contains 13 residues. The ends lost 9 bases at V and 4 bases at J; junction bases unmatched: 9. Here the CDR3 DNA reads TGCGCCAGTGCGAAAGGGGGCTGGTACGAGCAGTACTTC. Protein: CASAKGGWYEQYF.

This clone was observed once. This chain uses TRBV6-6 with TRBJ2-7; 12 bases map to TRBD2. From germline, CDR1 is MNHNY and CDR2 SVGAGI (reference sequence). V shed 6 bases and J 3 bases; nucleotides not matched to a gene: 3. This CDR3 is 14 amino acids long. CDR3 DNA: TGTGCCAGCAGGATGACTAGCGGGAGCTACGAGCAGTACTTC. Protein: CASRMTSGSYEQYF.

J is TRBJ2-7 and V is TRBV27; D may be TRBD2 (5 bases). Germline CDR1 MNHEY, CDR2 SMNVEV (reference sequence). The germline V and J ends were trimmed by 4 bases and 2 bases, with 12 bases remaining between them. This CDR3 region has 14 residues. The CDR3: CASSSSDWTYEQYF. Written as DNA, the CDR3 is TGTGCCAGCAGTTCCTCGGACTGGACCTACGAGCAGTACTTC.

The chain couples TRBV5-4 to TRBJ1-6; the match to TRBD1 covers 8 bases. V dropped 4 bases and J dropped 9; count of bases not matched to a gene: 15. CDR1 is SGHNT and CDR2 is YYREEE in the germline V gene (reference sequence). CDR3 length: 17 residues. The DNA of the CDR3 is TGTGCCAGCAGCCCGGGGTCGAGACAGGGGTGGGGTTCACCCCTCCACTTT. It codes for CASSPGSRQGWGSPLHF.

V gene TRBV2 combines with J gene TRBJ1-1; tentative D call: TRBD1 (5 bases). The V end lost 7 bases, the J end lost 2 bases, and 20 bases lay between the germline ends. The CDR3 is 16 amino acids. CDR1 is SNHLY, CDR2 FYNNEI, per germline. This chain's CDR3 is CASTYLSGGVNTEAFF. The CDR3 DNA sequence: TGTGCCAGCACGTACCTATCGGGGGGGGTAAACACTGAAGCTTTCTTT.

This sequence joins TRBV21-1 and TRBJ2-3; the table's D call, TRBD1, was not checked against the DNA. TRBV21-1 constitutes a pseudogene. The CDR3 is 15 amino acids. As DNA, the CDR3 is TGTGCCAGCAGCAACATTCCCCCACACACAGATACGCAGTATTTT. Translation gives CASSNIPPHTDTQYF.

This chain links TRBV2 with TRBJ2-4; D is unclear. This CDR3 comprises 10 residues. The V gene's germline CDR1 is SNHLY and CDR2 FYNNEI. Trimming took 3 bases from V and 12 from J, leaving 6 bases between them. The CDR3 sequence: CASSDGDQYF. Written as DNA, the CDR3 is TGTGCCAGCAGTGACGGAGATCAGTACTTC.

The chain is built from TRBV9 and TRBJ2-7; tentatively, D is TRBD1 (6 bases). In germline, CDR1 is SGDLS, CDR2 YYNGEE. With 8 bases removed from V and 4 bases from J, the gap between germline ends came to 22 bases. This CDR3 contains 15 residues. Here the CDR3 DNA reads TGTGCCAGACACCCAGGGGAAGGGGTTCGGTACGAGCAGTACTTC. This encodes CARHPGEGVRYEQYF.

The rearrangement joins TRBV7-2 to TRBJ1-1; D is perhaps TRBD1 (5 bases). Germline V lookup: CDR1 SGHTA, CDR2 FQGNSA. V was shortened by 0 bases and J by 8 bases, with 13 bases between the two germline ends. This CDR3 comprises 14 residues. The CDR3 sequence: CASSLAAGREEAFF. In DNA, the CDR3 is TGTGCCAGCAGCTTAGCGGCAGGGAGGGAAGAAGCTTTCTTT.

The V gene is TRBV12-3 or TRBV12-4, the J gene TRBJ1-1; 8 nucleotides agree with TRBD1. Trimming took 4 bases from V and 4 from J; bases not matched to a gene: 2. The CDR3 consists of 13 residues. CDR3 loop: CASSWGQVTEAFF. CDR3 DNA: TGTGCCAGCAGTTGGGGACAGGTCACTGAAGCTTTCTTT.

The chain combines TRBV6-2 or TRBV6-3 with TRBJ1-5; weak D call: TRBD1 (6 bases). V lost 0 bases, J lost 7 bases, and 10 bases lay in between. The V gene's germline CDR1 is MNHEY and CDR2 SVGEGT. The CDR3 runs 14 residues. In DNA form, the CDR3 reads TGTGCCAGCAGTTACTCGCAGGGGACCCAGCCCCAGCATTTT. Its protein product is CASSYSQGTQPQHF.

The chain combines TRBV5-1 with TRBJ2-7, with TRBD2 as a possible D gene (5 bases). Germline assignment: CDR1 SGHRS and CDR2 YFSETQ. The CDR3 has 14 amino acids. V gave up 0 bases and J gave up 2 bases, with 9 bases separating them. CDR3: CASSLVSGTYEQYF. The CDR3 coding sequence is TGCGCCAGCAGCTTGGTCTCCGGGACCTACGAGCAGTACTTC.

This rearrangement joins TRBV4-3 to TRBJ1-2; 9 nucleotides match TRBD1. The ends lost 1 base at V and 4 bases at J; junction bases unmatched: 1. Germline V gene lookup returns CDR1 LGHNA and CDR2 YSLEER. The CDR3 is made up of 14 amino acids. CDR3 nucleotide sequence: TGCGCCAGCAGCCAAGCGACAGGGGGCTATGGCTACACCTTC. The encoded protein is CASSQATGGYGYTF.

The chain is built from TRBV25-1 and TRBJ1-2, with TRBD1 matching over 9 bases. The CDR3 loop spans 17 amino acids. Germline CDR1 and CDR2: MGHDK and SYGVNS. V dropped 2 bases and J dropped 1; count of bases not matched to a gene: 8. This CDR3 reads CASSEQQGAADNYGYTF. The CDR3 bases are TGTGCCAGCAGTGAACAACAGGGGGCTGCGGATAACTATGGCTACACCTTC.

The chain employs TRBV29-1 and TRBJ2-7; 9 nucleotides line up with TRBD2. J gave up 2 bases and V 6 bases, and 11 bases lay outside the gene matches. Germline loops: CDR1 SQVTM, CDR2 ANQGSEA. This CDR3 contains 15 residues. CDR3 sequence reads: CSVANLAGRPYEQYF. The CDR3 nucleotides are TGCAGCGTCGCCAATCTAGCGGGACGCCCCTACGAGCAGTACTTC.

The chain couples TRBV5-1 to TRBJ2-3, with 7 bases that match TRBD2. Germline CDR1 reads SGHRS; CDR2 reads YFSETQ. J was trimmed by 1 base and V by 1 base; bases with no gene match: 3. The CDR3 consists of 15 residues. This CDR3 is CASSLSGRGTDTQYF. The CDR3 region has the DNA TGCGCCAGCAGCTTGTCGGGGAGGGGCACAGATACGCAGTATTTT.

Concerning this clone: One end of the junction is discordant with germline, which a read error may explain. The chain carries TRBV28 and TRBJ2-7, with 9 bases that match TRBD2. The germline V gene has CDR1 MDHEN and CDR2 SYDVKM. The CDR3 covers 11 residues. CDR3 protein: CVSGRLYEQYF. The CDR3 coding sequence is TGTGTCAGCGGGAGGTTATACGAGCAGTACTTC.

This clone occurred once. The chain has TRBV27 and TRBJ1-2, with D uncertain. Trimming cost V 6 bases and J 4 bases, with 12 bases left between them. Germline CDR1 reads MNHEY; CDR2 reads SMNVEV (reference sequence). The CDR3 is made up of 13 amino acids. This CDR3 is CASSTPGTYGYTF. In nucleotides, the CDR3 is TGTGCCAGCAGCACTCCGGGAACCTATGGCTACACCTTC.

V and J are TRBV5-4 and TRBJ2-7; D perhaps matches TRBD2 (6 bases). Germline loops: CDR1 SGHNT, CDR2 YYREEE (reference sequence). The CDR3 is 15 amino acids. Trimming left V 3 bases short and J 1 base short, with 14 bases between. The CDR3 here is CASSSEGRVSYEQYF. CDR3 coding DNA: TGTGCCAGCAGCTCGGAGGGCAGGGTATCCTACGAGCAGTACTTC.

The V and J genes are TRBV28 and TRBJ2-1, with 8 bases matching TRBD1. Unmatched junction bases numbered 22, after V lost 8 bases and J lost 10 bases. The germline V gene has CDR1 MDHEN and CDR2 SYDVKM. The CDR3 sequence is 17 residues long. CDR3 bases: TGTGCCAGCCTCAGAGCCGGCGGCCAGGGGGCGCGGGGCGAGCAGTTCTTC. Translating it yields CASLRAGGQGARGEQFF.

The V and J genes are TRBV4-2 and TRBJ2-1, with TRBD2 matching 11 bases. J was trimmed by 8 bases and V by 2 bases; bases with no gene match: 2. Germline CDR1 is LGHNA and CDR2 is YNFKEQ. The CDR3 runs 14 residues. The CDR3 region is CASSQRTSGYEQFF. CDR3 bases: TGTGCCAGCAGCCAAAGGACTAGCGGGTATGAGCAGTTCTTC.

J is TRBJ1-1 and V is TRBV6-5; TRBD1 might be the D (5 bases). The CDR3 consists of 14 residues. Trimming pared 4 bases from V and 1 base from J, leaving 10 bases between. Germline lookup yields CDR1 MNHEY and CDR2 SVGAGI. Written as DNA, the CDR3 is TGTGCCAGCAGTTGGGGGGTGGAGAACACTGAAGCTTTCTTT. Amino acid sequence: CASSWGVENTEAFF.